Below are 2 T cell receptor beta chains sequenced from a single sample in a study of CD8 T cells in ankylosing spondylitis. What these receptors recognize is not known. TCRdb reprocessed the 5' RACE reads with MiXCR, giving one entry per CDR3 protein. The sample has about 440,000 distinct CDR3 sequences; roughly 17% are singletons. Overall study findings and caveats: Typical of ankylosing spondylitis blood, it appeared, was a TCR beta motif of eight highly homologous variants.

Material: blood, either unsorted or a sorted T cell fraction (not recorded which). All receptors derive from a male donor with ankylosing spondylitis.

V gene TRBV5-1 combines with J gene TRBJ2-3; no clear D. The CDR3 extends over 15 amino acids. The germline V and J ends were trimmed by 2 bases and 0 bases, with 10 bases remaining between them. Germline values: CDR1 SGHRS, CDR2 YFSETQ. CDR3 sequence (DNA): TGCGCCAGCAGCTTATCATTTACTAGCACAGATACGCAGTATTTT. Translation gives CASSLSFTSTDTQYF.

In this sample, this clonotype turned up a few times. The rearrangement links TRBV5-6 to TRBJ1-1; D is perhaps TRBD1 (6 bases). The CDR3 contains 15 residues. Germline V gives CDR1 SGHDT, CDR2 YYEEEE. The V end was cut by 4 bases, the J end by 4 bases, with 17 bases between. CDR3 DNA sequence: TGTGCCAGCAGCGTTTTCAGGGGAAGTATCACTGAAGCTTTCTTT. As protein: CASSVFRGSITEAFF.